This T cell receptor beta chain was retrieved from a study of glioma-infiltrating T cells after dendritic cell vaccination. Study-level background: Between the early 2000s and the early 2010s, patients got autologous tumor lysate-pulsed dendritic cell vaccines. Dendritic cells derived from monocytes and pulsed with autologous tumor lysate formed the vaccine.

From germline, CDR1 is SGHTA and CDR2 FQGNSA. The CDR3 contains 14 residues. Trimming removed 7 bases from V and 3 bases from J, with 14 bases in between. No glioblastoma patient carried an isocitrate dehydrogenase mutation. Blood PBMC samples: pre-vaccination, two weeks post third vaccination, and at tumor progression. The method was immunoSEQ multiplex PCR; TCRdb's version includes in-frame clones alone and lacks a portion of them. The sample has fewer than 50,000 clones, 65% to 90% seen once; the top ten hold about an eighth. The sequence came from a human donor with glioblastoma. The chain carries TRBV7-2 and TRBJ2-3; TRBD2 is a possible D gene (7 bases). This specimen consisted of blood, obtained before dendritic cell vaccination. CDR3 bases: TGTGCCAGCAACCGCGGGGGCCCGACAGATACGCAGTATTTT. Encoded protein: CASNRGGPTDTQYF.